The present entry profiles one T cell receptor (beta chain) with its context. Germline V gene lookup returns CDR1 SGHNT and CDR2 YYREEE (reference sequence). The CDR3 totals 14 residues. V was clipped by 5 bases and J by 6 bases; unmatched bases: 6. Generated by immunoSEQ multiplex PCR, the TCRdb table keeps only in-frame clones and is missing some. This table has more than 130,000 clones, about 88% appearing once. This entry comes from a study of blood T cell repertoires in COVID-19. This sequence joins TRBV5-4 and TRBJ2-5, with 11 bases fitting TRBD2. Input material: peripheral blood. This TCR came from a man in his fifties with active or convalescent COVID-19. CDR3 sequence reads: CASSYSGRGQTQYF. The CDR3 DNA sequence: TGTGCCAGCAGTTATAGCGGGAGGGGGCAGACCCAGTACTTC.